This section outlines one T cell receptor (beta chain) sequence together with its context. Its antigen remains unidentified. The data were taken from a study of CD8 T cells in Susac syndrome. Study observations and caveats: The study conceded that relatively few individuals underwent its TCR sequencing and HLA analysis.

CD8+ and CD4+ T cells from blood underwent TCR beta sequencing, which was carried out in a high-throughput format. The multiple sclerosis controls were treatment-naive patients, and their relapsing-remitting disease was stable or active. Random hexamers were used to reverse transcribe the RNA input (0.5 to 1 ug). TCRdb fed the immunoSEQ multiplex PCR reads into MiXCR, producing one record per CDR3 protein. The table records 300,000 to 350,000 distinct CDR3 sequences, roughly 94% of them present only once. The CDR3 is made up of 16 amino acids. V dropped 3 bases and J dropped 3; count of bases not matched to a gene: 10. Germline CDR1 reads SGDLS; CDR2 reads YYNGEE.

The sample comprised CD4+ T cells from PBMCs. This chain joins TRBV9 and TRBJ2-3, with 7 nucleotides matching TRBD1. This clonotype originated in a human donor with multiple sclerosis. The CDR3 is CASSASGRGWTDTQYF. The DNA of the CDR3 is TGTGCCAGCAGCGCTTCTGGCAGGGGGTGGACAGATACGCAGTATTTT.